This record covers a single T cell receptor (beta chain). This record belongs to a study of blood T cell repertoires in COVID-19. Study information: PBMCs, B-cell-depleted T cells, or T cells were the source of the cDNA or gDNA that made up the material.

Per the original methods: Reference gene primers were amplified, and this amplification served to estimate nucleated cell counts. Clones were sequenced by immunoSEQ multiplex PCR, and TCRdb holds only the in-frame ones, with some missing. The V and J calls and clone size come from that table; D and trimming were worked out from the DNA. The table records 64,000 or so clones, 80% to 85% of them present only once. The germline CDR1 and CDR2 sequences are SGDLS and YYNGEE. The CDR3 has 16 residues. Unmatched junction bases numbered 10, after V lost 3 bases and J lost 4 bases. The sample was peripheral blood. The genes are TRBV9 and TRBJ1-5; TRBD1 aligns across 7 bases. The source is a human donor in a cohort sampled during active COVID-19. CDR3 bases: TGTGCCAGCAGCGCCTCAACAGGGGAGAGGAATCAGCCCCAGCATTTT. It specifies CASSASTGERNQPQHF.